Below are 26 T cell receptor beta chains sequenced from a single sample in a study of cytomegalovirus exposure and HLA in healthy donors. Generated by immunoSEQ multiplex PCR, the TCRdb table keeps only in-frame clones and is missing some. The data show tens of thousands of clones, around 96% seen once. Sequencing used PBMCs. The receptor source for this set is a man aged 18 to 30 in good health and CMV-seropositive.

This chain links TRBV13 with TRBJ2-7; 7 bases agree with TRBD2. V shed 5 bases and J 7 bases; nucleotides not matched to a gene: 14. Per the germline V gene, CDR1 is PRHDT and CDR2 is FYEKMQ (reference sequence). The length of the CDR3 is 15 residues. Here the CDR3 DNA reads TGTGCCAGCAGCCCCCGGGGGGTGGGAGTCCCTGAGCAGTACTTC. This encodes CASSPRGVGVPEQYF.

The V gene is TRBV7-8, the J gene TRBJ2-3, with 10 positions matching TRBD2. This CDR3 contains 19 residues. Germline-derived CDR1 and CDR2 are SGHVS and FQNEAQ. J was trimmed by 3 bases and V by 0 bases; bases with no gene match: 12. The CDR3 reads CASSLAASGRSWGTDTQYF. In DNA form, the CDR3 reads TGTGCCAGCAGCTTAGCTGCTAGCGGGAGAAGCTGGGGGACAGATACGCAGTATTTT.

This clone has just one count. CDR3 coding DNA: TGTGCCAGCGGCAGAGAGACCCAGTACTTC. Amino acids: CASGRETQYF. This chain uses TRBV5-6 with TRBJ2-5; no reliable D call. Trimming removed 7 bases at V and 4 bases at J, with 5 bases between. There are 10 residues in the CDR3. Germline-derived CDR1 and CDR2 are SGHDT and YYEEEE.

In DNA form, the CDR3 reads TGCGCCAGCAGCTTGGTTTCAGGGGGCACTGAAGCTTTCTTT. Translating gives CASSLVSGGTEAFF. The rearrangement joins TRBV5-1 to TRBJ1-1; 7 bases agree with TRBD1. V dropped 0 bases and J dropped 4; count of bases not matched to a gene: 3. This CDR3 contains 14 residues. Looked up from germline, CDR1 is SGHRS and CDR2 is YFSETQ.

This clone was detected once. This sequence joins TRBV6-5 and TRBJ2-1, with D possibly matching TRBD1 (6 bases). CDR1 is MNHEY and CDR2 is SVGAGI in the germline V gene. The V end lost 7 bases, the J end lost 8 bases, and 18 bases lay between the germline ends. The CDR3 is 14 amino acids. CDR3: CASKEGVSPYEQFF. The CDR3 DNA is TGTGCCAGCAAAGAGGGGGTATCACCTTATGAGCAGTTCTTC.

The CDR3 region is CASSIQPSPHTANYGYTF. The CDR3 region has the DNA TGTGCCAGCTCTATTCAGCCGTCACCACACACAGCTAACTATGGCTACACCTTC. The chain employs TRBV18 and TRBJ1-2, with D uncertain. V lost 6 bases and J 0 bases, leaving 23 bases between the germline ends. Germline assignment: CDR1 KGHSH and CDR2 LQKENI. The CDR3 totals 18 residues.

The chain combines TRBV7-8 with TRBJ1-1; 8 bases line up with TRBD1. The CDR3 is 16 amino acids. V gave up 3 bases and J gave up 0 bases; unmatched junction bases: 6. CDR1 is SGHVS and CDR2 is FQNEAQ in the germline V gene. DNA of the CDR3: TGTGCCAGCAGCTTCTACAGGGGGAAGATGAACACTGAAGCTTTCTTT. Translating it yields CASSFYRGKMNTEAFF.

The chain carries TRBV29-1 and TRBJ2-1; D not resolved. Germline V CDR1 and CDR2: SQVTM, ANQGSEA. V shed 5 bases and J shed 4 bases, with 6 bases lying between them. The CDR3 runs to 11 residues. In DNA form, the CDR3 reads TGCAGCGTTCTATTATACAATGAGCAGTTCTTC. This translates into CSVLLYNEQFF.

The chain recombines TRBV14 with TRBJ2-5; 7 bases match TRBD2. Germline V gives CDR1 SGHDN, CDR2 FVKESK. The CDR3 is 15 amino acids. V dropped 1 base and J dropped 2; count of bases not matched to a gene: 4. This CDR3 is CASSQGGGRQETQYF. CDR3 nucleotides: TGTGCCAGCAGCCAAGGCGGGGGTCGACAAGAGACCCAGTACTTC.

The V gene is TRBV4-2, the J gene TRBJ2-2; D gene unclear. CDR1 is LGHNA, CDR2 YNFKEQ, per germline. This CDR3 is built from 15 residues. With 1 base removed from V and 3 bases from J, the gap between germline ends came to 9 bases. CDR3 sequence: CASSQGTSDTGELFF. The CDR3 DNA is TGTGCCAGCAGCCAAGGAACGTCAGACACCGGGGAGCTGTTTTTT.

This clone was recorded at least ten times. The CDR3 reads CASSIRDSDYNEQFF. CDR3 DNA: TGTGCCAGCAGCATCCGGGACTCGGATTACAATGAGCAGTTCTTC. The V call is TRBV7-2, the J call TRBJ2-1; a weak D match, TRBD2 (6 bases). The germline gives CDR1 SGHTA, CDR2 FQGNSA. The CDR3 is made up of 15 amino acids. Trimming removed 5 bases at V and 4 bases at J, with 15 bases between.

The J gene is TRBJ2-1, the V gene TRBV6-4; 9 nucleotides match TRBD1. Looked up from germline, CDR1 is MRHNA and CDR2 is SNTAGT. J was trimmed by 2 bases and V by 7 bases; bases with no gene match: 12. The CDR3 extends over 17 amino acids. The CDR3: CASNLTGTGSPYNEQFF. CDR3 coding DNA: TGTGCCAGCAATCTGACCGGGACAGGGTCCCCCTACAATGAGCAGTTCTTC.

The V call is TRBV6-5, the J call TRBJ2-1, with D maybe TRBD2 (6 bases). Germline values: CDR1 MNHEY, CDR2 SVGAGI. V lost 8 bases and J 6 bases, leaving 17 bases between the germline ends. The CDR3 consists of 14 residues. CDR3: CASSTGGTGNEQFF. CDR3 DNA sequence: TGTGCCAGCTCCACTGGCGGGACTGGCAATGAGCAGTTCTTC.

The rearrangement links TRBV4-3 to TRBJ1-2; the D is unclear. The CDR3 contains 17 residues. Germline V gives CDR1 LGHNA, CDR2 YSLEER. With 1 base removed from V and 3 bases from J, the gap between germline ends came to 18 bases. The CDR3 region is CASSQGPRERAHYGYTF. The CDR3 region has the DNA TGCGCCAGCAGCCAAGGCCCGAGGGAACGGGCCCACTATGGCTACACCTTC.

J is TRBJ1-2 and V is TRBV28; D perhaps matches TRBD1 (6 bases). CDR3 size: 16 residues. The germline V gene has CDR1 MDHEN and CDR2 SYDVKM. V lost 6 bases, J lost 2 bases, and 19 bases lay in between. The CDR3 protein is CASSLSTGIGNYGYTF. The CDR3 region has the DNA TGTGCCAGCAGCCTCTCGACAGGAATTGGCAACTATGGCTACACCTTC.

This rearrangement joins TRBV5-4 to TRBJ2-3; D is uncertain. The germline V gene has CDR1 SGHNT and CDR2 YYREEE (reference sequence). The CDR3 length is 13 residues. The V end lost 0 bases, the J end lost 5 bases, and 7 bases lay between the germline ends. The CDR3 spells CASSLAPGDTQYF. The CDR3 DNA follows: TGTGCCAGCAGCTTGGCCCCCGGAGATACGCAGTATTTT.

CDR3 in amino acids: CASSPRDWQETQYF. The CDR3 DNA sequence: TGTGCCAGCAGCCCTAGGGACTGGCAAGAGACCCAGTACTTC. This chain connects TRBV6-5 to TRBJ2-5; tentatively, D is TRBD2 (6 bases). V lost 6 bases and J lost 2, with 13 bases in between. The V gene's germline CDR1 is MNHEY and CDR2 SVGAGI. CDR3 length: 14 residues.

This chain links TRBV5-1 with TRBJ2-7; possibly TRBD2 for D (7 bases). The CDR3 is made up of 14 amino acids. Germline values: CDR1 SGHRS, CDR2 YFSETQ. Trimming cost V 4 bases and J 4 bases, with 15 bases left between them. The chain's CDR3 is CASSQRGGMYEQYF. The CDR3 DNA reads as TGCGCCAGCAGCCAAAGGGGGGGTATGTACGAGCAGTACTTC.

V and J are TRBV11-1 and TRBJ1-6; D is perhaps TRBD1 (5 bases). The germline V and J ends were trimmed by 3 bases and 6 bases, with 15 bases remaining between them. CDR1 SGHAT and CDR2 FQDESV come from the germline V gene (reference sequence). The CDR3 is made up of 16 amino acids. The DNA for the CDR3 is TGTGCCAGCAGCTTTACGTTAACAGGACCTAATTCACCCCTCCACTTT. Translated: CASSFTLTGPNSPLHF. Full variable domain (rest looked up from reference TRBV11-1 and TRBJ1-6): EAEVAQSPRYKITEKSQAVAFWCDPISGHATLYWYRQILGQGPELLVQFQDESVVDDSQLPKDRFSAERLKGVDSTLKIQPAELGDSAMYLCASSFTLTGPNSPLHFGNGTRLTVT.

The rearrangement links TRBV11-3 to TRBJ2-3; TRBD2 might be the D (6 bases). The CDR3 is made up of 15 amino acids. Germline values: CDR1 SGHNT, CDR2 YENEEA. The ends were cut back, 5 bases at V and 0 bases at J, with 12 bases in the middle. The CDR3 loop is CASSRGRTSTDTQYF. In DNA, the CDR3 is TGTGCCAGCAGCCGAGGGAGGACGAGCACAGATACGCAGTATTTT.

This clone was found a few times. The rearrangement links TRBV5-1 to TRBJ2-7; 9 positions agree with TRBD1. The J segment lost 9 bases and the V segment lost 0 bases, leaving 10 bases of the junction unmatched. This CDR3 comprises 15 residues. CDR1 and CDR2 from the germline V gene are SGHRS and YFSETQ. The CDR3 nucleotides are TGCGCCAGCAGCTTGGCCCCGAGACAGGGGGAAAGGCAGTACTTC. It codes for CASSLAPRQGERQYF.

The rearrangement links TRBV28 to TRBJ1-5; TRBD1 matches at 9 bases. V was pared by 4 bases and J by 6 bases, with 7 bases of the junction left unmatched. Germline V CDR1 and CDR2: MDHEN, SYDVKM. CDR3 length: 15 amino acids. In nucleotides, the CDR3 is TGTGCCAGCAGTTCAGACAGGGGGTCAGCTCAGCCCCAGCATTTT. Its translation: CASSSDRGSAQPQHF.

This clone was seen only a few times. The chain is built from TRBV5-1 and TRBJ2-5; 8 bases agree with TRBD1. The CDR3 extends over 13 amino acids. Germline CDR1 SGHRS, CDR2 YFSETQ. J was trimmed by 5 bases and V by 4 bases; bases with no gene match: 4. This chain's CDR3 is CASSPGQGETQYF. The CDR3 bases are TGCGCCAGCAGCCCCGGACAGGGTGAGACCCAGTACTTC.

The CDR3 region is CASSSKGRRYQETQYF. Written as DNA, the CDR3 is TGTGCCAGCAGTTCAAAAGGACGGAGGTACCAAGAGACCCAGTACTTC. The V call is TRBV28, the J call TRBJ2-5; the D gene is possibly TRBD2 (5 bases). The CDR3 is made up of 16 amino acids. V lost 4 bases and J lost 0, with 15 bases in between. Germline V lookup: CDR1 MDHEN, CDR2 SYDVKM.

The gene calls are TRBV11-2 and TRBJ2-1; D possibly corresponds to TRBD1 (5 bases). Germline CDR1 reads SGHAT; CDR2 reads FQNNGV. Deletions cut 5 bases from V and 7 bases from J, with 15 bases between. This CDR3 is 14 amino acids long. In nucleotides, the CDR3 is TGTGCCAGCAGCCGAGCGACCCAGGGAAATGAGCAGTTCTTC. As protein: CASSRATQGNEQFF.

The V call is TRBV28, the J call TRBJ1-3, with a possible D match to TRBD1 (5 bases). The CDR3 is 16 residues long. Germline CDR1 MDHEN, CDR2 SYDVKM. Trimming cost V 7 bases and J 0 bases, with 16 bases left between them. In DNA, the CDR3 is TGTGCCAGCACTCCGCTGGGGGGATCCTCTGGAAACACCATATATTTT. Translation: CASTPLGGSSGNTIYF.